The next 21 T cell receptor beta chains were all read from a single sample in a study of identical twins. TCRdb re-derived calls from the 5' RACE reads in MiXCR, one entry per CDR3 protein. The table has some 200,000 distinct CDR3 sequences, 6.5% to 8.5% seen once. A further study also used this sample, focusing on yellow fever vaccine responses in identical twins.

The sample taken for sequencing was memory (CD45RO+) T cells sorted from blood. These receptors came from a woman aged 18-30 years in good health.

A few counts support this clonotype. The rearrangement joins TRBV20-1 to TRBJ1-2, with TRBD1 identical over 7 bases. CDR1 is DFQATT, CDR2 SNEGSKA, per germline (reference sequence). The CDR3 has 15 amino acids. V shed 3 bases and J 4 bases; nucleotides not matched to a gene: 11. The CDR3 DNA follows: TGCAGTGCTAGTCGGGGGGACAGTCCCTTCTATGGCTACACCTTC. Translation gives CSASRGDSPFYGYTF.

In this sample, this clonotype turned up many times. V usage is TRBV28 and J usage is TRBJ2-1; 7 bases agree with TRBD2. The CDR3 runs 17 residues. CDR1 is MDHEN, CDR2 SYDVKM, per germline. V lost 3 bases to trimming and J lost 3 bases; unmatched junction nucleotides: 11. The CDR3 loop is CASSFTRPGLLYNEQFF. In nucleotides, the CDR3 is TGTGCCAGCAGTTTTACCAGGCCGGGACTACTCTACAATGAGCAGTTCTTC. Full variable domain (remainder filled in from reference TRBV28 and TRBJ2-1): DVKVTQSSRYLVKRTGEKVFLECVQDMDHENMFWYRQDPGLGLRLIYFSYDVKMKEKGDIPEGYSVSREKKERFSLILESASTNQTSMYLCASSFTRPGLLYNEQFFGPGTRLTVL.

The CDR3 loop reads CAFGGWRVKEQFF. The CDR3 coding sequence is TGTGCATTCGGGGGGTGGAGGGTCAAGGAGCAGTTCTTC. The chain couples TRBV2 to TRBJ2-1, with 7 bases fitting TRBD2. CDR3 length: 13 residues. Germline lookup yields CDR1 SNHLY and CDR2 FYNNEI.

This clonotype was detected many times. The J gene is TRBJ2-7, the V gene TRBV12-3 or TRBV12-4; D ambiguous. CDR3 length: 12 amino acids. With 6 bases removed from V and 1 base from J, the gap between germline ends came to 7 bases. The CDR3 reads CASSQQSYEQYF. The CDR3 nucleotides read TGTGCCAGCAGCCAACAGTCCTACGAGCAGTACTTC.

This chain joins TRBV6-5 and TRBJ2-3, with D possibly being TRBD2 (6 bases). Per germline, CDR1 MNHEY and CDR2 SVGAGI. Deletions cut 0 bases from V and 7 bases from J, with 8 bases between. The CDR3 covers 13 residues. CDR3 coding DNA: TGTGCCAGCAGTTACTCGGCGGGGAATACGCAGTATTTT. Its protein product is CASSYSAGNTQYF.

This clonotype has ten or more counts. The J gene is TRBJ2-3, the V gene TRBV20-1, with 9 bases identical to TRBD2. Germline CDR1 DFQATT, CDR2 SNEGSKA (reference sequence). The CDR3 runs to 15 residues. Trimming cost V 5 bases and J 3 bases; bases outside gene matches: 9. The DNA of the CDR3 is TGCAGTGCTTTATTAGCGGGAGTACGAACAGATACGCAGTATTTT. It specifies CSALLAGVRTDTQYF.

CDR3 bases: TGTGCCAGCAGCCAAGGGAGCCTGAATTCACCCCTCCACTTT. Residues: CASSQGSLNSPLHF. The chain carries TRBV3-1 and TRBJ1-6; D gene uncertain. V lost 1 base and J lost 7, with 8 bases in between. Looked up from germline, CDR1 is LGHDT and CDR2 is YNNKEL (reference sequence). The CDR3 sequence is 14 residues long.

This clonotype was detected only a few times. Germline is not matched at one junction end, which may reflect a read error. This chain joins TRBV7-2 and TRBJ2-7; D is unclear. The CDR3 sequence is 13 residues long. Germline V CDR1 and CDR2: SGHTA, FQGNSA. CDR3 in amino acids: CASSLANGVGSTF. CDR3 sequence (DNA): TGTGCCAGCAGCTTAGCAAACGGTGTCGGGTCCACTTTC.

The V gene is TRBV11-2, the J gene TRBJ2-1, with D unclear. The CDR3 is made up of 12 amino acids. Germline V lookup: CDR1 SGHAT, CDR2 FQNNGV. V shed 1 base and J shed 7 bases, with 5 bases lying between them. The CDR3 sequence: CASSLARNEQFF. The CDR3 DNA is TGTGCCAGCAGCTTAGCCCGGAATGAGCAGTTCTTC.

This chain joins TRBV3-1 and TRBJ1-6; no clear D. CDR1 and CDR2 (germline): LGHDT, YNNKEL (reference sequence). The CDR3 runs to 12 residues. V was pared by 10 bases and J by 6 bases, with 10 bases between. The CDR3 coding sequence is TGTGCCACCGGGCCGGGTAATTCACCCCTCCACTTT. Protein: CATGPGNSPLHF.

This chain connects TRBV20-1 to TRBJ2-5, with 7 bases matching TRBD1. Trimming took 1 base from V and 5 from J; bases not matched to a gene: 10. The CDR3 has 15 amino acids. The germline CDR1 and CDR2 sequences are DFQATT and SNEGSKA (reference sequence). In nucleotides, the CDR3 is TGCAGTGCTAGAGTGGACAGGAGTGCAGGGGAGACCCAGTACTTC. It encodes CSARVDRSAGETQYF.

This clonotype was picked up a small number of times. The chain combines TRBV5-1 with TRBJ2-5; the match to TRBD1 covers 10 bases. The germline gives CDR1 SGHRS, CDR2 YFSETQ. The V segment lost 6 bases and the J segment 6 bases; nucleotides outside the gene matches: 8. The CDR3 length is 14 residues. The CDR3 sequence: CASTPTGGRKTQYF. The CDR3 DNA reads TGCGCCAGCACCCCGACAGGGGGCAGGAAGACCCAGTACTTC.

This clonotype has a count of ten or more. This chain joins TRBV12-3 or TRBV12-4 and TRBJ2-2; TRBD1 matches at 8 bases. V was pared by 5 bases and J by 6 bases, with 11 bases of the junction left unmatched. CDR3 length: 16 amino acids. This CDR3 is CASSQDRGSVPGELFF. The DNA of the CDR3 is TGTGCCAGCAGTCAAGACAGGGGATCTGTCCCCGGGGAGCTGTTTTTT.

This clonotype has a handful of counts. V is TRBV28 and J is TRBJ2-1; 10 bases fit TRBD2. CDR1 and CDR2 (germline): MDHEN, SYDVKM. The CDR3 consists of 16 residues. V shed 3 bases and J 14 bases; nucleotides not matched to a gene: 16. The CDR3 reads CASSFAGLLAGEIEFF. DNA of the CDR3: TGTGCCAGCAGTTTTGCGGGGTTGCTAGCGGGAGAGATAGAGTTCTTC.

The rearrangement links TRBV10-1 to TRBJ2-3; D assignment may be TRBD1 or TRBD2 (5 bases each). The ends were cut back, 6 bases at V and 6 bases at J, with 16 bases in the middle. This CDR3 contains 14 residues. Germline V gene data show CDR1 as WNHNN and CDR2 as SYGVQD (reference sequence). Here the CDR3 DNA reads TGCGCCAGCAGCTCCCGGACTGGGGCCGATACGCAGTATTTT. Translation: CASSSRTGADTQYF.

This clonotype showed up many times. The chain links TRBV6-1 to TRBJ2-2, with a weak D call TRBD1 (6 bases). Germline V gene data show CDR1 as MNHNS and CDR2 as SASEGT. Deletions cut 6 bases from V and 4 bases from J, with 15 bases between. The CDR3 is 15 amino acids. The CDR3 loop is CASSRTDSSTGELFF. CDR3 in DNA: TGTGCCAGCAGCAGGACGGACAGCTCCACCGGGGAGCTGTTTTTT.

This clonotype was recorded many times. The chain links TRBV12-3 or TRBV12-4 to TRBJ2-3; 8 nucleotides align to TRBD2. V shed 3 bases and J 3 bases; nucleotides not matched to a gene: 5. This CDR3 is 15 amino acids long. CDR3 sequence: CASSFWRGATDTQYF. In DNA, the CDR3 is TGTGCCAGCAGTTTCTGGCGGGGGGCAACAGATACGCAGTATTTT.

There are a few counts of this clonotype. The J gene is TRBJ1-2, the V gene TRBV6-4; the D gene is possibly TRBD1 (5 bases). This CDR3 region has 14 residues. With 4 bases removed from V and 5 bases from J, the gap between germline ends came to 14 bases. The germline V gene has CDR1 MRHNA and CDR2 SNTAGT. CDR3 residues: CASSATSGSYGYTF. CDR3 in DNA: TGTGCCAGCAGTGCTACATCAGGGTCGTATGGCTACACCTTC.

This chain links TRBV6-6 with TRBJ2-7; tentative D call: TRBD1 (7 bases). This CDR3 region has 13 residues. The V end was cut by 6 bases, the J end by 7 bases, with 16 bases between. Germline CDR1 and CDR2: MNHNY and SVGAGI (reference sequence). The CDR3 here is CASRGRDSGEQYF. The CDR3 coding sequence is TGTGCCAGCAGGGGCCGGGACAGCGGGGAGCAGTACTTC.

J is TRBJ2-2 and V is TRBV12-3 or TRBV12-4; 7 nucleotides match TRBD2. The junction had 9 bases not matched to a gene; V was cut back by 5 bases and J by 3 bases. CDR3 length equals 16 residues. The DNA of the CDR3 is TGTGCCAGCAGTCGAACGACTAGCAGGTACACCGGGGAGCTGTTTTTT. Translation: CASSRTTSRYTGELFF.

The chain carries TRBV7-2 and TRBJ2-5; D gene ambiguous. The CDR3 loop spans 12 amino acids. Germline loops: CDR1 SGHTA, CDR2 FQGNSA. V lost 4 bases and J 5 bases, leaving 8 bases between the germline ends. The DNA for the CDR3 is TGTGCCAGCAGCTCCGCTTACGAGACCCAGTACTTC. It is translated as CASSSAYETQYF. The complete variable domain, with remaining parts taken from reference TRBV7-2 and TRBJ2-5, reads GAGVSQSPSNKVTEKGKDVELRCDPISGHTALYWYRQSLGQGLEFLIYFQGNSAPDKSGLPSDRFSAERTGGSVSTLTIQRTQQEDSAVYLCASSSAYETQYFGPGTRLLVL.